Below, one TCR beta chain is given with its context. V shed 4 bases, J shed 8 bases, and the junction held 10 bases outside the gene matches. CDR1 SGHKS and CDR2 YYEKEE come from the germline V gene (reference sequence). This CDR3 is 15 amino acids long. The data derive from a study of blood T cell repertoires in COVID-19. For the study at large: Sources were T cells, B-cell-depleted T cells, or PBMCs; the material itself was cDNA or gDNA.

In the original processing: From reference gene primer amplification, estimates of nucleated cell counts were derived. The assay was immunoSEQ multiplex PCR, and TCRdb's table has in-frame clones only and misses some. The V and J calls and clone size are taken from that table; D and trimming were inferred from the DNA. The sample has hundreds of thousands of clones, approximately 91% seen once. The sequencing input was PBMCs or T cells enriched from blood (not recorded which). The receptor was derived from a woman aged 40 to 49 with acute COVID-19. The V call is TRBV5-5, the J call TRBJ1-2, with 11 bases fitting TRBD1. CDR3 sequence reads: CASSTGTGGRGGYTF. The CDR3 DNA sequence: TGTGCCAGCAGCACAGGGACAGGGGGAAGGGGCGGCTACACCTTC.